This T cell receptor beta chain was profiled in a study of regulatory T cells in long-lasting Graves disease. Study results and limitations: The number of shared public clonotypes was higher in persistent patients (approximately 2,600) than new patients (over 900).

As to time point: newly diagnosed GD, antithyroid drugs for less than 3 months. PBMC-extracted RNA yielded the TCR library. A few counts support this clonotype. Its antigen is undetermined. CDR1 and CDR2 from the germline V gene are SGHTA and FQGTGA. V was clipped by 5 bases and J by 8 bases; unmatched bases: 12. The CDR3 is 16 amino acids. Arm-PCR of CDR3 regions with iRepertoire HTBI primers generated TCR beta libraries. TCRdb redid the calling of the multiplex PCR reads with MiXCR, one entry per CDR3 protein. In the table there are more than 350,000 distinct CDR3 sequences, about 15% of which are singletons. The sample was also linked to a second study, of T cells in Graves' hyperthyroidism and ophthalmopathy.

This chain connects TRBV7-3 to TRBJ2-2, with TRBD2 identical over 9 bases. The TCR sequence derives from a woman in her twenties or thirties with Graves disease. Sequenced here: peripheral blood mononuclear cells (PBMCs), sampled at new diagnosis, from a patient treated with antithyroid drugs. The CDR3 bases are TGTGCCAGCAGCCCCCGCGCTAGCGGGACATCGGGGGAGCTGTTTTTT. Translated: CASSPRASGTSGELFF.